The 20 T cell receptor beta chains given below trace back to one sample, sequenced in a study of T cell repertoires in cytomegalovirus infection. TCRdb reanalysed the reads using MiXCR and keeps one entry per CDR3 protein. Here the sample spans about 400,000 distinct CDR3 sequences, roughly 34% being singletons. What these receptors recognize is not known. Sequenced material: cultured PBMCs, taken from culture after CMV antigen stimulation. All receptors come from a human donor in good health (CMV status not recorded). Some clones in this sample may be carry-over from other donors' samples.

This clonotype was observed once. CDR3 loop: CASRNVWTGRLGNTIYF. In nucleotides, the CDR3 is TGTGCCAGTAGAAATGTTTGGACAGGCCGACTAGGAAACACCATATATTTT. J is TRBJ1-3 and V is TRBV19; 7 bases are shared with TRBD1. Per the germline V gene, CDR1 is LNHDA and CDR2 is SQIVND (reference sequence). This CDR3 comprises 17 residues. V dropped 6 bases and J dropped 4; count of bases not matched to a gene: 15.

The V and J genes are TRBV7-3 and TRBJ2-3, with D tentatively TRBD2 (5 bases). Germline CDR1 SGHTA, CDR2 FQGTGA. Trimming took off 5 bases at V and 7 bases at J, with 13 bases between the two ends. The CDR3 length is 13 residues. The chain's CDR3 is CASSPGMGYTQYF. The CDR3 DNA is TGTGCCAGCAGCCCCGGGATGGGCTATACGCAGTATTTT.

At least ten counts were recorded for this clonotype. V and J are TRBV7-8 and TRBJ2-1, with D possibly being TRBD1 or TRBD2 (5 bases each). The germline V and J ends were trimmed by 6 bases and 0 bases, with 18 bases remaining between them. Germline CDR1 is SGHVS and CDR2 is FQNEAQ. This CDR3 has 17 residues. The CDR3 loop reads CASSSPGGDYSYNEQFF. DNA for the CDR3: TGTGCCAGCAGTTCCCCTGGGGGTGATTACTCCTACAATGAGCAGTTCTTC.

This chain joins TRBV11-2 and TRBJ2-7, with D possibly being TRBD2 (6 bases). V dropped 5 bases and J dropped 2 bases, with 10 bases sitting between them. CDR1 is SGHAT, CDR2 FQNNGV, per germline. This CDR3 has 13 amino acids. The CDR3 DNA follows: TGTGCCAGCAGCCCCGCGGGGCCCTACGAGCAGTACGTC. Encoded protein: CASSPAGPYEQYV.

The chain couples TRBV7-6 to TRBJ1-1, with D uncertain. This CDR3 contains 15 residues. Per the germline V gene, CDR1 is SGHVS and CDR2 is FNYEAQ. The germline V and J ends were trimmed by 2 bases and 5 bases, with 15 bases remaining between them. CDR3 region: CASSLMGGGWTEAFF. The CDR3 region has the DNA TGTGCCAGCAGCTTAATGGGCGGAGGGTGGACTGAAGCTTTCTTT.

DNA of the CDR3: TGTGCCAGCAGTTACGGTGTCCCCATCGAGCAGTACTTC. Its protein product is CASSYGVPIEQYF. V is TRBV6-2 or TRBV6-3 and J is TRBJ2-7; no clear D gene. Germline-derived CDR1 and CDR2 are MNHEY and SVGEGT. The CDR3 totals 13 residues. Trimming removed 2 bases from V and 6 bases from J, with 11 bases in between.

This clonotype was seen at least ten times. V and J are TRBV27 and TRBJ2-1, with D hard to call. With 5 bases removed from V and 4 bases from J, the gap between germline ends came to 3 bases. In germline, CDR1 is MNHEY, CDR2 SMNVEV (reference sequence). This CDR3 comprises 11 residues. The CDR3 DNA follows: TGTGCCAGCAGTCAGTACAATGAGCAGTTCTTC. Protein product: CASSQYNEQFF.

The chain uses TRBV19 and TRBJ2-7; maybe TRBD1 (6 bases). The CDR3 length is 14 residues. With 0 bases removed from V and 2 bases from J, the gap between germline ends came to 8 bases. The germline gives CDR1 LNHDA, CDR2 SQIVND (reference sequence). The CDR3 loop reads CASSIEGGTYEQYF. In DNA, the CDR3 is TGTGCCAGTAGTATAGAAGGGGGAACCTACGAGCAGTACTTC.

The chain employs TRBV7-2 and TRBJ2-7; D is unresolved. CDR1 SGHTA and CDR2 FQGNSA come from the germline V gene. Trimming stripped 1 base from V and 3 bases from J, with 7 bases between. The CDR3 covers 13 residues. The CDR3 loop reads CASSLESYYEQYF. The CDR3 DNA follows: TGTGCCAGCAGCTTAGAGAGTTACTACGAGCAGTACTTC.

This chain joins TRBV7-2 and TRBJ1-5, with D unclear. The CDR3 is 13 amino acids. Germline values: CDR1 SGHTA, CDR2 FQGNSA. Trimming shortened V by 6 bases and J by 5 bases, and 11 bases separated the two germline ends. This chain's CDR3 is CASSWTVDQPQHF. Here the CDR3 DNA reads TGTGCCAGCAGTTGGACTGTTGATCAGCCCCAGCATTTT.

In this sample, this clonotype turned up a few times. The gene calls are TRBV10-3 and TRBJ2-1; possibly TRBD2 for D (5 bases). The CDR3 length is 14 residues. Germline CDR1 reads ENHRY; CDR2 reads SYGVKD. V lost 8 bases and J lost 2, with 13 bases in between. In nucleotides, the CDR3 is TGTGCCATCTCAGGCCGGGGAACCTACAATGAGCAGTTCTTC. It yields the protein CAISGRGTYNEQFF.

The table lists this clonotype with a count of one. The chain couples TRBV20-1 to TRBJ1-2, with D unclear. This CDR3 has 14 amino acids. Germline assignment: CDR1 DFQATT and CDR2 SNEGSKA (reference sequence). The germline V and J ends were trimmed by 2 bases and 4 bases, with 14 bases remaining between them. CDR3 in amino acids: CSARHEISTYGYTF. For the CDR3, the DNA is TGCAGTGCTAGACACGAAATTTCGACCTATGGCTACACCTTC.

This chain uses TRBV11-2 with TRBJ2-1, with TRBD2 matching over 8 bases. Germline V CDR1 and CDR2: SGHAT, FQNNGV. This CDR3 has 15 residues. Trimming cost V 5 bases and J 3 bases; bases outside gene matches: 6. The CDR3: CASSGASGSYNEQFF. The DNA for the CDR3 is TGTGCCAGCAGCGGAGCAAGCGGGAGCTACAATGAGCAGTTCTTC.

This clonotype was recorded a few times. The chain couples TRBV24-1 to TRBJ2-3; TRBD2 agrees at 9 bases. V shed 3 bases and J 5 bases; nucleotides not matched to a gene: 8. There are 16 residues in the CDR3. The V gene's germline CDR1 is KGHDR and CDR2 SFDVKD. The CDR3 sequence: CATSDPLAGGGDTQYF. DNA of the CDR3: TGTGCCACCAGTGATCCACTAGCGGGTGGCGGAGATACGCAGTATTTT.

This clonotype came up a few times. CDR3 nucleotides: TGTGCTAGTGGTTTGGAAATTCCGGGACTAGGTTCGTATGAGCAGTTCTTC. Translating gives CASGLEIPGLGSYEQFF. V and J are TRBV12-5 and TRBJ2-1; 8 bases align to TRBD2. The CDR3 consists of 17 residues. Per the germline V gene, CDR1 is LGHNT and CDR2 is FRNRAP. V shed 1 base, J shed 8 bases, and the junction held 13 bases outside the gene matches. Complete variable domain (other parts from reference TRBV12-5 and TRBJ2-1): DARVTQTPRHKVTEMGQEVTMRCQPILGHNTVFWYRQTMMQGLELLAYFRNRAPLDDSGMPKDRFSAEMPDATLATLKIQPSEPRDSAVYFCASGLEIPGLGSYEQFFGPGTRLTVL.

The chain couples TRBV19 to TRBJ2-1, with D tentatively TRBD2 (5 bases). The germline V gene has CDR1 LNHDA and CDR2 SQIVND (reference sequence). The CDR3 covers 11 residues. The V end lost 10 bases, the J end lost 10 bases, and 14 bases lay between the germline ends. The DNA for the CDR3 is TGTGCCACCGAGGGCTCTCTGGAGCAGTTCTTC. Its protein is CATEGSLEQFF.

V is TRBV7-3 and J is TRBJ2-1; either TRBD1 or TRBD2 may fit D (5 bases each). This CDR3 has 11 amino acids. The V gene's germline CDR1 is SGHTA and CDR2 FQGTGA. The CDR3 region has the DNA TGTGCGGGGCGGGCCTACAATGAGCAGTTCTTC. This translates into CAGRAYNEQFF.

The chain couples TRBV4-3 to TRBJ2-1; 13 nucleotides align to TRBD2. V dropped 4 bases and J dropped 5; count of bases not matched to a gene: 14. This CDR3 has 19 amino acids. In germline, CDR1 is LGHNA, CDR2 YSLEER. CDR3 coding DNA: TGCGCCAGCAGCCCAGATGGCGTGGGGACTAGCGGGATTGACAATGAGCAGTTCTTC. Its protein product is CASSPDGVGTSGIDNEQFF.

This chain joins TRBV15 and TRBJ2-4, with TRBD1 as a possible D gene (5 bases). The CDR3 runs to 15 residues. Germline CDR1 is LNHNV and CDR2 is YYDKDF (reference sequence). Trimming removed 0 bases from V and 7 bases from J, with 13 bases in between. The CDR3 coding sequence is TGTGCCACCAGCAGAGATAATACAGGCTGGAACATTCAGTACTTC. Its protein product is CATSRDNTGWNIQYF.

This chain joins TRBV15 and TRBJ1-3, with D unresolved. The V and J ends lost 0 bases and 3 bases respectively, with 6 bases between them. Germline V gives CDR1 LNHNV, CDR2 YYDKDF (reference sequence). There are 14 residues in the CDR3. This CDR3 is CATSRDRIGNTIYF. The CDR3 nucleotides read TGTGCCACCAGCAGAGATCGTATTGGAAACACCATATATTTT.